What follows describes a single T cell receptor (beta chain). No antigen is known for it. Collection occurred without any documented infections or immune events in donors. V lost 4 bases and J 4 bases, leaving 8 bases between the germline ends. CDR1 and CDR2 from the germline V gene are SGHRS and YFSETQ. The length of the CDR3 is 12 residues. This sample stems from a study of identifying expanded T cells in peripheral blood. Study results and caveats: Variance in clone template counts between approximately 2-week samples significantly increased with total template count across all healthy donors. Technical replicates showed around 1.3 changed clones; two weeks about 16; four weeks 19.

Clones were read by immunoSEQ multiplex PCR, and TCRdb kept only the in-frame ones, dropping some. Here the sample spans about 82,000 clones, approximately 90% being singletons. Specimen: blood. This receptor was taken from a person aged 18 to 70 in good health. The chain combines TRBV5-1 with TRBJ1-2; D possibly corresponds to TRBD1 (6 bases). CDR3 region: CASSLGAYGYTF. The CDR3 DNA sequence: TGCGCCAGCAGCCTGGGGGCCTATGGCTACACCTTC.